The source of this T cell receptor (beta chain) is a study of T cell repertoires in cytomegalovirus infection. Looking at the study overall: Matching HLA type, along with CMV infection, was indicated by public TCR beta signatures.

CDR1 is SGHKS and CDR2 is YYEKEE in the germline V gene (reference sequence). CDR3 length: 15 residues. J was trimmed by 4 bases and V by 4 bases; bases with no gene match: 4. Each CDR3 protein is one row after TCRdb ran MiXCR on the reads. The profile shows under 200,000 distinct CDR3 sequences, 28% of them singletons. The rearrangement joins TRBV5-5 to TRBJ2-4; 11 nucleotides agree with TRBD2. The receptor was isolated from a human donor in good health (CMV status not recorded). Some clones in this sample may be carry-over from other donors' samples. The sample comprised PBMCs. The CDR3 sequence: CASSVIAGGKNIQYF. Here the CDR3 DNA reads TGTGCCAGCAGCGTAATAGCGGGGGGGAAAAACATTCAGTACTTC.